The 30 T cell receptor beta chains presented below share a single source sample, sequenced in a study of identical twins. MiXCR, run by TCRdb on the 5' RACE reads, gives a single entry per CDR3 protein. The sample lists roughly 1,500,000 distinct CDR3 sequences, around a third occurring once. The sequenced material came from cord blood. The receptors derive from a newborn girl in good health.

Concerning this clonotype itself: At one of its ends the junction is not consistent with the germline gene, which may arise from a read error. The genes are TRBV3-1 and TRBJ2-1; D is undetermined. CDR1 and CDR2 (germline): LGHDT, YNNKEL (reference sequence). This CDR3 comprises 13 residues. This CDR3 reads CASGHGSYNEQFF. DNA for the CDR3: TGTGCCAGCGGCCACGGGTCCTACAATGAGCAGTTCTTC.

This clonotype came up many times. The CDR3 nucleotides are TGCAGTGCTCATGACAGGGCCGGAAACATTCAGTACTTC. Its protein product is CSAHDRAGNIQYF. The chain couples TRBV20-1 to TRBJ2-4; 7 bases are shared with TRBD1. Trimming took 5 bases from V and 6 from J; bases not matched to a gene: 7. The CDR3 is 13 amino acids. Germline values: CDR1 DFQATT, CDR2 SNEGSKA (reference sequence).

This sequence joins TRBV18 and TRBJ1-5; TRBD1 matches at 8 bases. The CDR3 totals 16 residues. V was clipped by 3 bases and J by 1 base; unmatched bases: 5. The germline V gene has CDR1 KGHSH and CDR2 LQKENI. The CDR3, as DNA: TGTGCCAGCTCACCCAGACAGGGGTTGAGCAATCAGCCCCAGCATTTT. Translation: CASSPRQGLSNQPQHF.

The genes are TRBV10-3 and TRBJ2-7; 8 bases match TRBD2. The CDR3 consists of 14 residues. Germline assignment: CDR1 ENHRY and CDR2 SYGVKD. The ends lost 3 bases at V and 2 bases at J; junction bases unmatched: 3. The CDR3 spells CAISDYGGAYEQYF. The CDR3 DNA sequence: TGTGCCATCAGTGATTACGGGGGGGCCTACGAGCAGTACTTC.

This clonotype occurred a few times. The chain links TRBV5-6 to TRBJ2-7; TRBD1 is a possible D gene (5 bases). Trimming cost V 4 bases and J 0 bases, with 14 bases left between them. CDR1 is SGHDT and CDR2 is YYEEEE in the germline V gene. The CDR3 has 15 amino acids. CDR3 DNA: TGTGCCAGCAGCACGAAAGGGGTCTACTCCTACGAGCAGTACTTC. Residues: CASSTKGVYSYEQYF.

For the CDR3, the DNA is TGTGCCAGCACTCAGGACCTGCCTAATCAGCCCCAGCATTTT. Its translation: CASTQDLPNQPQHF. The chain has TRBV2 and TRBJ1-5; D remains ambiguous. Germline-derived CDR1 and CDR2 are SNHLY and FYNNEI. V was shortened by 7 bases and J by 4 bases, with 14 bases between the two germline ends. This CDR3 is built from 14 residues.

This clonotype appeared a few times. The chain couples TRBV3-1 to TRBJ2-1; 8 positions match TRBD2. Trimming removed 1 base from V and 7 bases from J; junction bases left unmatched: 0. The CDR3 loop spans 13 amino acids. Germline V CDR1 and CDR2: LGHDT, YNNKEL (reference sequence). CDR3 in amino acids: CASSQVAGNEQFF. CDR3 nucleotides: TGTGCCAGCAGCCAAGTAGCGGGAAATGAGCAGTTCTTC.

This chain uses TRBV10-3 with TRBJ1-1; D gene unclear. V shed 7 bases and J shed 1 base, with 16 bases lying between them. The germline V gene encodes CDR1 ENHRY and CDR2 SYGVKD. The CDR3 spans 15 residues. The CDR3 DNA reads TGTGCCATCACCCTAGAGGCGGGTCGGAACACTGAAGCTTTCTTT. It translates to CAITLEAGRNTEAFF.

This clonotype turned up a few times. The CDR3 DNA reads as TGTGCCAGCAGTTACACCATCTCCGGGACGCATGAAAAACTGTTTTTT. It encodes CASSYTISGTHEKLFF. The V and J genes are TRBV6-5 and TRBJ1-4; possibly TRBD1 for D (5 bases). Germline assignment: CDR1 MNHEY and CDR2 SVGAGI. This CDR3 comprises 16 residues. V lost 2 bases and J 6 bases, leaving 16 bases between the germline ends.

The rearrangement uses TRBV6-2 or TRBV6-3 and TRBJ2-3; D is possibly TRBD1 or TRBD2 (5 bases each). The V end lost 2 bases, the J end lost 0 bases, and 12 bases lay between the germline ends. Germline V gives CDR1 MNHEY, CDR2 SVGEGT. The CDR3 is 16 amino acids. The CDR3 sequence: CASSYHRRPSTDTQYF. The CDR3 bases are TGTGCCAGCAGTTACCACAGGAGGCCGAGCACAGATACGCAGTATTTT.

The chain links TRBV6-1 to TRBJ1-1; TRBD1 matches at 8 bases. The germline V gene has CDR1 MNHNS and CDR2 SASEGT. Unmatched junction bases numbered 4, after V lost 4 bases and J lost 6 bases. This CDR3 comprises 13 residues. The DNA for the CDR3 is TGTGCCAGCAGTGGGACAGGGCCGGCTGAAGCTTTCTTT. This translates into CASSGTGPAEAFF.

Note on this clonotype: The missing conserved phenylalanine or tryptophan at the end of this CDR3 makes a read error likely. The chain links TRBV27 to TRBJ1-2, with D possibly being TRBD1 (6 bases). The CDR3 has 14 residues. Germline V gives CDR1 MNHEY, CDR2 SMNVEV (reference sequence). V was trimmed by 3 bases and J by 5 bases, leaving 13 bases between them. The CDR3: CASSFGGGAYGYTI. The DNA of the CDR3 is TGTGCCAGCAGTTTTGGGGGGGGCGCGTATGGCTACACCATC.

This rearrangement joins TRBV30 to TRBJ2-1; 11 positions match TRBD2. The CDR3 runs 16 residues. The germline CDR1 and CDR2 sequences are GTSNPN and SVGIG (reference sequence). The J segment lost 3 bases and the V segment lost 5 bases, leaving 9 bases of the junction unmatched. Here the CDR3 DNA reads TGTGCCTGGCGCCCCGGCCTAGCGGGGGGCTACAATGAGCAGTTCTTC. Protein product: CAWRPGLAGGYNEQFF.

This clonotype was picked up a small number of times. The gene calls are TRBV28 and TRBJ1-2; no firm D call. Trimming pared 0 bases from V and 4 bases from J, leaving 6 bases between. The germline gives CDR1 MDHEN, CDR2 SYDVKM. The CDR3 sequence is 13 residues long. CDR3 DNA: TGTGCCAGCAGTTTATGGGGCATCTATGGCTACACCTTC. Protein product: CASSLWGIYGYTF.

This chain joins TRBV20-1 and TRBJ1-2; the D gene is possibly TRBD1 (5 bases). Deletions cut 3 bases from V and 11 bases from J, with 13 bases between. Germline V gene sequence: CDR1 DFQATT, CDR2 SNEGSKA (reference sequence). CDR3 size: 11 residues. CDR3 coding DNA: TGCAGTGCTAGCACCCGGGGCGAATACACCTTC. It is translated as CSASTRGEYTF.

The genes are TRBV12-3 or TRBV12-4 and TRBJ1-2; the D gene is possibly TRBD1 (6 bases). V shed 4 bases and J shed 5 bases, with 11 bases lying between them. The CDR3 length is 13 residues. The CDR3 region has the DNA TGTGCCAGCAGTTGGGGGGGCCTTTATGGCTACACCTTC. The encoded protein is CASSWGGLYGYTF.

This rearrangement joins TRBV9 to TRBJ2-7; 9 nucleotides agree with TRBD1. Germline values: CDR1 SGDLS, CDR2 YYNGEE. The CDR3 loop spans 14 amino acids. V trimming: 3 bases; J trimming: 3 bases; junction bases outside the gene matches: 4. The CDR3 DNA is TGTGCCAGCAGCGCTACGGGACAGGGCTACGAGCAGTACTTC. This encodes CASSATGQGYEQYF.

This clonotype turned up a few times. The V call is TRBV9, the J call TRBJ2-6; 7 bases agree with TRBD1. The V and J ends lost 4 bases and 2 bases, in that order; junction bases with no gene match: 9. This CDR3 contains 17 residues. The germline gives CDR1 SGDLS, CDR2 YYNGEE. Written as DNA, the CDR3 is TGTGCCAGCAGCCTCACGACAGGGCCCGCTGGGGCCAACGTCCTGACTTTC. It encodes CASSLTTGPAGANVLTF.

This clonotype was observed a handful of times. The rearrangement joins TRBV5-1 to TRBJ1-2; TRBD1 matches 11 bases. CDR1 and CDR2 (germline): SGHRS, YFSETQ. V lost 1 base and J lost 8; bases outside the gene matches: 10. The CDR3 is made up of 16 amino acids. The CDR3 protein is CASSLHLRDRGYGYTF. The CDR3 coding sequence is TGCGCCAGCAGCTTGCACCTCCGGGACAGGGGGTACGGCTACACCTTC.

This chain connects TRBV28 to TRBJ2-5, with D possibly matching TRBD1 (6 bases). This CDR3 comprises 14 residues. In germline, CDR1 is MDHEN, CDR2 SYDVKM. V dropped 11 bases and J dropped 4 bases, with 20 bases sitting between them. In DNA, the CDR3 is TGTGCCGGCACCTTCCGAGGGGGTTCAGAGACCCAGTACTTC. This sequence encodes CAGTFRGGSETQYF.

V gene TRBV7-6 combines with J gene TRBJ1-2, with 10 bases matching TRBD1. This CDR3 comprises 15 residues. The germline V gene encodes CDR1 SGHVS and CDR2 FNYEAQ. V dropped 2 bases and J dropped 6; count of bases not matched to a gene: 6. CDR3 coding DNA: TGTGCCAGCAGCTTAATGGACAGGGGGTCGGATGGCTACACCTTC. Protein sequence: CASSLMDRGSDGYTF.

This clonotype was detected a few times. In DNA, the CDR3 is TGTGCCAGCAGTCCCCGGACAGCAAGTAATTCACCCCTCCACTTT. This sequence encodes CASSPRTASNSPLHF. The chain links TRBV12-3 or TRBV12-4 to TRBJ1-6; D is possibly TRBD1 (6 bases). V dropped 5 bases and J dropped 6 bases, with 14 bases sitting between them. CDR3 size: 15 residues.

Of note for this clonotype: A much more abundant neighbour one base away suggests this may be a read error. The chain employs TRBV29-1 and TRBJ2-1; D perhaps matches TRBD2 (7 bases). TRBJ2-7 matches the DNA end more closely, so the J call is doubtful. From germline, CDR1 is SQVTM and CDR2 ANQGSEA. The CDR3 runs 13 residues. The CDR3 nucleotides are TGCAGCCCGTGGGGGGGCTCCTACAATGAGCAGTACTTC. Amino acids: CSPWGGSYNEQYF.

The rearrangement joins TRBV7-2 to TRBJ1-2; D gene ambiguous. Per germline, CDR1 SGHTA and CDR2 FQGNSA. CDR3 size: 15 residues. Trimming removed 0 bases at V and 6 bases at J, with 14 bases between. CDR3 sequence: CASSLAPDMPHGYTF. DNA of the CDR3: TGTGCCAGCAGCTTAGCACCGGATATGCCTCATGGCTACACCTTC.

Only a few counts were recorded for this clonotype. CDR3 region: CASSPAARDGYTF. Here the CDR3 DNA reads TGTGCCAGCAGCCCCGCCGCCAGGGACGGCTACACCTTC. This chain uses TRBV4-2 with TRBJ1-2; weak D call: TRBD1 (5 bases). V lost 4 bases, J lost 8 bases, and 14 bases lay in between. The germline V gene encodes CDR1 LGHNA and CDR2 YNFKEQ. CDR3 length equals 13 residues.

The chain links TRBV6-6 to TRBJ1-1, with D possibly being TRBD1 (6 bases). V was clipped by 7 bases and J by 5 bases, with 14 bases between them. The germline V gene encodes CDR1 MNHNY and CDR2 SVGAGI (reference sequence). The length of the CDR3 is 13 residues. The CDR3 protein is CASMGALSTEAFF. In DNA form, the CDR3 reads TGTGCCAGCATGGGGGCGCTTAGTACTGAAGCTTTCTTT.

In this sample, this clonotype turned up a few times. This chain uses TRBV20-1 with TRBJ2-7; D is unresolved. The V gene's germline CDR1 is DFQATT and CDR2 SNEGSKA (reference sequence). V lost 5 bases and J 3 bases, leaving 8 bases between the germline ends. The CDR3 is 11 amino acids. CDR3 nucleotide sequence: TGCAGTGCTCTCCCCTACTACGAGCAGTACTTC. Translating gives CSALPYYEQYF.

CDR3 sequence reads: CASSEMEGGRISNIQYF. CDR3 in DNA: TGTGCCAGCAGTGAAATGGAGGGGGGACGCATCTCAAACATTCAGTACTTC. The chain couples TRBV2 to TRBJ2-4; tentatively, D is TRBD1 or TRBD2 (6 bases each). Trimming cost V 2 bases and J 6 bases, with 20 bases left between them. Looked up from germline, CDR1 is SNHLY and CDR2 is FYNNEI. The CDR3 has 17 amino acids. The entire variable domain, with the rest obtained from reference TRBV2 and TRBJ2-4, is as follows: EPEVTQTPSHQVTQMGQEVILRCVPISNHLYFYWYRQILGQKVEFLVSFYNNEISEKSEIFDDQFSVERPDGSNFTLKIRSTKLEDSAMYFCASSEMEGGRISNIQYFGAGTRLSVL.

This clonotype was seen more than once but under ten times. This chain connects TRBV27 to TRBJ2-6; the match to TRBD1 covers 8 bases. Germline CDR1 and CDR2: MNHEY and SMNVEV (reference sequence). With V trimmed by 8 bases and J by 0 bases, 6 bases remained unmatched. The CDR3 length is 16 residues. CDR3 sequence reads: CASRGTGISGANVLTF. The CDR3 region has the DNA TGTGCCAGCCGGGGGACAGGCATCTCTGGGGCCAACGTCCTGACTTTC.

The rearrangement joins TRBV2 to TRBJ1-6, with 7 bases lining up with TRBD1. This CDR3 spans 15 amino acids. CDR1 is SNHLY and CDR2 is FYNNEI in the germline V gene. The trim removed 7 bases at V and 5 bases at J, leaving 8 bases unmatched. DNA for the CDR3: TGTGCCAGCACCCGGGTCGGGACAGATAATTCACCCCTCCACTTT. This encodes CASTRVGTDNSPLHF.